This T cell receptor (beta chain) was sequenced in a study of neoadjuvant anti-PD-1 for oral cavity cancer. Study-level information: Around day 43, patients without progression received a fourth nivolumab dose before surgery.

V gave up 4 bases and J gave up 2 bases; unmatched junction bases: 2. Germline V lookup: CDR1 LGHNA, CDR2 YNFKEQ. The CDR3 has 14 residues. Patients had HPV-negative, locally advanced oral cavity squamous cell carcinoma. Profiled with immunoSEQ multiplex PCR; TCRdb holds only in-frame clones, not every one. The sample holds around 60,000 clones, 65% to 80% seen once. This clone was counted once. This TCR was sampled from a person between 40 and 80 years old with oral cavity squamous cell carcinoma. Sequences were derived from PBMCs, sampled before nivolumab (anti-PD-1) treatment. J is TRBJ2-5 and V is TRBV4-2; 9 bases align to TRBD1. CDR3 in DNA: TGTGCCAGCAGCCCTGGACAGGGGCAAGAGACCCAGTACTTC. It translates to CASSPGQGQETQYF.